The 22 T cell receptor beta chains reported below all come from one sample, sequenced in a study of cytomegalovirus exposure and HLA in healthy donors. 60 Vbeta and 13 Jbeta primers were used in PCR. Repertoires were generated with immunoSEQ multiplex PCR, while TCRdb's copy carries only in-frame clones and drops some. The table lists around 100,000 clones, around four fifths of them singletons. The material sequenced was PBMCs. The receptor source for this set is a woman aged 40 to 55 in good health and CMV-seropositive.

V usage is TRBV28 and J usage is TRBJ2-7; 8 bases are a match to TRBD1. Germline lookup yields CDR1 MDHEN and CDR2 SYDVKM. V trimming: 6 bases; J trimming: 1 base; junction bases outside the gene matches: 14. The CDR3 is 17 amino acids. The CDR3 nucleotides read TGTGCCAGCAGCCTCGGGCGCCGGGACAGGTTTTCCTACGAGCAGTACTTC. Residues: CASSLGRRDRFSYEQYF. The full variable domain, completed using reference TRBV28 and TRBJ2-7, is DVKVTQSSRYLVKRTGEKVFLECVQDMDHENMFWYRQDPGLGLRLIYFSYDVKMKEKGDIPEGYSVSREKKERFSLILESASTNQTSMYLCASSLGRRDRFSYEQYFGPGTRLTVT.

This chain connects TRBV7-3 to TRBJ1-1, with a tentative D call TRBD1 (6 bases). The CDR3 runs to 14 residues. CDR1 and CDR2 from the germline V gene are SGHTA and FQGTGA. V was pared by 5 bases and J by 3 bases, with 13 bases between. The CDR3 nucleotides are TGTGCCAGCAGCCAGACAGGTGATTACACTGAAGCTTTCTTT. Protein: CASSQTGDYTEAFF.

The chain couples TRBV28 to TRBJ2-1, with 7 bases fitting TRBD2. This CDR3 contains 15 residues. Trimming at V came to 2 bases and at J to 7 bases, leaving 8 bases not matched to a gene. Germline V gives CDR1 MDHEN, CDR2 SYDVKM. Here the CDR3 reads CASSLEGGPSNEQFF. CDR3 coding DNA: TGTGCCAGCAGTTTAGAGGGAGGGCCCTCAAATGAGCAGTTCTTC.

This clone was seen more than once but under ten times. This chain links TRBV15 with TRBJ2-1, with 11 nucleotides matching TRBD2. Looked up from germline, CDR1 is LNHNV and CDR2 is YYDKDF (reference sequence). V was pared by 0 bases and J by 3 bases, with 4 bases of the junction left unmatched. The CDR3 is 17 amino acids. CDR3 bases: TGTGCCACCAGCAGAGATTGGGGACTAGCGGTCTACAATGAGCAGTTCTTC. This codes for CATSRDWGLAVYNEQFF.

The chain combines TRBV11-3 with TRBJ2-2, with D possibly being TRBD1 (5 bases). Trimming removed 3 bases at V and 2 bases at J, with 13 bases between. Germline-derived CDR1 and CDR2 are SGHNT and YENEEA. The CDR3 has 16 residues. CDR3 nucleotide sequence: TGTGCCAGCAGCTTGGGGCTAGTGACTAACACCGGGGAGCTGTTTTTT. This sequence encodes CASSLGLVTNTGELFF. The full variable domain, rest sourced from reference TRBV11-3 and TRBJ2-2, is EAGVVQSPRYKIIEKKQPVAFWCNPISGHNTLYWYLQNLGQGPELLIRYENEEAVDDSQLPKDRFSAERLKGVDSTLKIQPAELGDSAVYLCASSLGLVTNTGELFFGEGSRLTVL.

The chain joins TRBV29-1 to TRBJ2-1; 11 bases are shared with TRBD2. Germline V CDR1 and CDR2: SQVTM, ANQGSEA. CDR3 length: 15 amino acids. The V gene end was trimmed by 5 bases and the J gene end by 3 bases; junction bases not matched to a gene: 6. The CDR3: CSVQGTSGNYNEQFF. The CDR3 DNA reads TGCAGCGTTCAGGGGACTAGCGGTAACTACAATGAGCAGTTCTTC.

The chain employs TRBV6-1 and TRBJ1-4; 7 nucleotides line up with TRBD1. With V trimmed by 4 bases and J by 2 bases, 10 bases remained unmatched. The CDR3 is 17 amino acids. Germline CDR1 MNHNS, CDR2 SASEGT. CDR3 DNA sequence: TGTGCCAGCAGTGGCTCTATCACAGGGGCGACTAATGAAAAACTGTTTTTT. As protein: CASSGSITGATNEKLFF.

This clone was observed once. The genes are TRBV11-2 and TRBJ2-7; 11 nucleotides match TRBD1. The germline gives CDR1 SGHAT, CDR2 FQNNGV. J lost 5 bases, V lost 8 bases, and 8 bases had no gene match. The CDR3 sequence is 14 residues long. The CDR3 DNA is TGTGCCAGCTCCCGGACAGGGGGCTTCCACGAGCAGTACTTC. Its protein is CASSRTGGFHEQYF.

This chain uses TRBV10-3 with TRBJ2-5, with TRBD2 matching over 10 bases. Per germline, CDR1 ENHRY and CDR2 SYGVKD. The CDR3 covers 16 residues. Trimming removed 5 bases from V and 2 bases from J; junction bases left unmatched: 8. The CDR3 bases are TGTGCCATCAGTCCTAGACTAGCGGGTCCACAAGAGACCCAGTACTTC. This codes for CAISPRLAGPQETQYF.

The chain recombines TRBV29-1 with TRBJ2-7, with TRBD2 matching 8 bases. Trimming removed 4 bases from V and 0 bases from J; junction bases left unmatched: 5. The CDR3 runs 14 residues. Germline V gene lookup returns CDR1 SQVTM and CDR2 ANQGSEA. The CDR3, as DNA: TGCAGCGTTGTTTTGAGCGGGAGCTCCTACGAGCAGTACTTC. This codes for CSVVLSGSSYEQYF.

The V call is TRBV5-1, the J call TRBJ1-1; TRBD1 matches 7 bases. CDR1 and CDR2 (germline): SGHRS, YFSETQ. This CDR3 contains 16 residues. The ends lost 4 bases at V and 4 bases at J; junction bases unmatched: 13. The CDR3 sequence: CASSPRGGQAVTEAFF. The DNA of the CDR3 is TGCGCCAGCAGCCCGAGGGGTGGACAGGCCGTCACTGAAGCTTTCTTT.

The V gene is TRBV6-5, the J gene TRBJ2-1; TRBD2 agrees at 9 bases. CDR3 length: 15 residues. V was pared by 5 bases and J by 4 bases, with 6 bases of the junction left unmatched. Germline CDR1 and CDR2: MNHEY and SVGAGI. CDR3 in DNA: TGTGCCAGCAGTAAAGGGACTAGCAGATACAATGAGCAGTTCTTC. Its protein product is CASSKGTSRYNEQFF.

J is TRBJ2-3 and V is TRBV29-1; a possible D gene is TRBD1 (6 bases). Germline CDR1 and CDR2: SQVTM and ANQGSEA. The CDR3 runs to 11 residues. V was trimmed by 6 bases and J by 5 bases, leaving 9 bases between them. CDR3 amino acids: CSVRGGDTQYF. CDR3 nucleotides: TGCAGCGTGAGAGGGGGAGATACGCAGTATTTT.

This clone has just a few counts. J is TRBJ1-5 and V is TRBV7-9; D possibly corresponds to TRBD1 (5 bases). Germline CDR1 is SEHNR and CDR2 is FQNEAQ (reference sequence). V was shortened by 5 bases and J by 2 bases, with 13 bases between the two germline ends. This CDR3 has 15 amino acids. The CDR3 bases are TGTGCCAGCAGCCCCGATTCGGGGGGCAATCAGCCCCAGCATTTT. This codes for CASSPDSGGNQPQHF.

CDR3: CASSLISIPGTSESTQYF. CDR3 bases: TGTGCCAGCAGCTTAATTTCTATCCCCGGGACTAGCGAGAGTACGCAGTATTTT. The chain employs TRBV7-3 and TRBJ2-3; 10 positions agree with TRBD2. CDR1 is SGHTA and CDR2 is FQGTGA in the germline V gene. The CDR3 length is 18 residues. V lost 1 base to trimming and J lost 8 bases; unmatched junction nucleotides: 15. Full variable domain (rest looked up from reference TRBV7-3 and TRBJ2-3): GAGVSQTPSNKVTEKGKYVELRCDPISGHTALYWYRQSLGQGPEFLIYFQGTGAADDSGLPNDRFFAVRPEGSVSTLKIQRTERGDSAVYLCASSLISIPGTSESTQYFGPGTRLTVL.

The CDR3 coding sequence is TGTGCCAGCAGTTACATCTTAGCGGGAGCTCAAGAGACCCAGTACTTC. The encoded protein is CASSYILAGAQETQYF. The chain employs TRBV6-5 and TRBJ2-5; 9 nucleotides agree with TRBD2. In germline, CDR1 is MNHEY, CDR2 SVGAGI. CDR3 length equals 16 residues. With V trimmed by 2 bases and J by 2 bases, 6 bases remained unmatched.

This clone was counted only a few times. This chain joins TRBV7-9 and TRBJ2-3, with D perhaps TRBD2 (5 bases). V was trimmed by 5 bases and J by 4 bases, leaving 13 bases between them. Germline V lookup: CDR1 SEHNR, CDR2 FQNEAQ (reference sequence). This CDR3 is built from 14 residues. CDR3 protein: CASSPYGRADTQYF. Written as DNA, the CDR3 is TGTGCCAGCAGCCCCTACGGGCGGGCAGATACGCAGTATTTT.

This clone was detected a few times. The V and J genes are TRBV6-1 and TRBJ2-2; 9 nucleotides match TRBD2. The CDR3 covers 14 residues. CDR1 is MNHNS, CDR2 SASEGT, per germline. The J segment lost 9 bases and the V segment lost 0 bases, leaving 2 bases of the junction unmatched. CDR3 amino acids: CASSEAGLARELFF. The CDR3 DNA reads as TGTGCCAGCAGTGAAGCCGGACTAGCGCGGGAGCTGTTTTTT.

This clone was detected a few times. The rearrangement uses TRBV7-9 and TRBJ2-5; D gene ambiguous. This CDR3 is built from 15 residues. The germline gives CDR1 SEHNR, CDR2 FQNEAQ (reference sequence). V was pared by 6 bases and J by 5 bases, with 19 bases between. The DNA for the CDR3 is TGTGCCAGCAGAGGCGACTTGGCTCCACGGGAGACCCAGTACTTC. As protein: CASRGDLAPRETQYF.

The chain couples TRBV12-5 to TRBJ2-2; 14 bases align to TRBD2. The J segment lost 6 bases and the V segment lost 0 bases, leaving 15 bases of the junction unmatched. The CDR3 loop spans 21 amino acids. Germline V lookup: CDR1 LGHNT, CDR2 FRNRAP. The CDR3 here is CASGLVKGPGLAGDSAGELFF. The CDR3 DNA reads TGTGCTAGTGGTTTGGTAAAGGGTCCGGGACTAGCGGGAGATAGCGCCGGGGAGCTGTTTTTT.

The chain couples TRBV5-1 to TRBJ2-3; TRBD2 might be the D (6 bases). This CDR3 region has 16 residues. V lost 4 bases and J 5 bases, leaving 20 bases between the germline ends. Germline V gene sequence: CDR1 SGHRS, CDR2 YFSETQ. The CDR3 sequence is CASSPFVGGAGDTQYF. The CDR3 DNA sequence: TGCGCCAGCAGCCCTTTCGTCGGGGGAGCGGGAGATACGCAGTATTTT.

This chain links TRBV5-1 with TRBJ2-7; 16 nucleotides match TRBD2. The CDR3 has 16 residues. Germline V gene lookup returns CDR1 SGHRS and CDR2 YFSETQ. With V trimmed by 2 bases and J by 6 bases, 5 bases remained unmatched. CDR3 DNA: TGCGCCAGCAGCTTACCGGGACTAGCGGGAGGGTCCGAGCAGTACTTC. The encoded protein is CASSLPGLAGGSEQYF. Variable domain in full (rest from reference TRBV5-1 and TRBJ2-7): KAGVTQTPRYLIKTRGQQVTLSCSPISGHRSVSWYQQTPGQGLQFLFEYFSETQRNKGNFPGRFSGRQFSNSRSEMNVSTLELGDSALYLCASSLPGLAGGSEQYFGPGTRLTVT.